The present T cell receptor (beta chain) was sequenced within a study of Graves' ophthalmopathy and Graves' hyperthyroidism. Details on this clonotype: Its target is not known.

TCR beta CDR3 amplification used RNA transcripts. HTBI primers served in a first-round RT-PCR, which a second-round multiplex PCR followed. TCRdb recomputed calls from the multiplex PCR reads with MiXCR, one row per CDR3 protein. The table has around 1,200,000 distinct CDR3 sequences, around a third seen once. The CDR3 spans 17 residues. J lost 14 bases, V lost 4 bases, and 24 bases had no gene match. Looked up from germline, CDR1 is SGHRS and CDR2 is YFSETQ. Study-level findings and limits: Discrimination between ophthalmopathy and stable hyperthyroidism by a 13-signature model showed about 85% sensitivity and roughly 81% specificity.

Other autoimmune diseases, uncontrolled infections, pregnancy or lactation excluded patients from enrollment. The authors diagnosed from clinical symptoms, serum thyroxine, TRAb, thyroid ultrasound and orbital computed tomography. The genes are TRBV5-1 and TRBJ1-5; 7 bases are a match to TRBD1. The receptor's source is an adult man with Graves' hyperthyroidism. Sequencing was done on a sample of peripheral blood or thyroid tissue (not recorded which). CDR3 sequence (DNA): TGCGCCAGCAGCGAGCGACAAGACGGGACTAGCGGGACAGCAAAGCATTTT. It yields the protein CASSERQDGTSGTAKHF.